This T cell receptor (beta chain) emerged from a study of shared clonotypes between healthy human individuals. The table came from immunoSEQ multiplex PCR; TCRdb's copy has only in-frame clones and leaves some out. Of 950,000 to 1,100,000 clones in the sample, 70% to 80% were seen once. The CDR3 is made up of 17 amino acids. The J segment lost 0 bases and the V segment lost 4 bases, leaving 5 bases of the junction unmatched. CDR1 is LGHNA and CDR2 is YNFKEQ in the germline V gene. The specimen was memory CD4+ T cells from PBMCs. The sample's subset: CD45RA-negative fraction. The chain is built from TRBV4-2 and TRBJ1-5; 11 bases match TRBD1. This receptor was obtained from a man younger than 35 in good health. Some clones in this sample may be carry-over from other donors' samples. CDR3 nucleotides: TGTGCCAGCAGCCGGGGACAGGGGGTATATAGCAATCAGCCCCAGCATTTT. This gives the protein CASSRGQGVYSNQPQHF.